This is a list of T cell receptor beta chains from one sample in a study of cytomegalovirus exposure and HLA in healthy donors. TCRdb keeps only in-frame clones here, not all; method: immunoSEQ multiplex PCR. Of roughly 230,000 clones listed, less than 95% were seen once; the top ten hold approximately 3.1%. Sequences were obtained from PBMCs. These receptors all stem from a woman aged 30 to 39 in good health and CMV-seronegative. CDR3s include the opening cysteine and the closing phenylalanine or tryptophan. The order of the fields is D gene, clone size, CDR3 length, V gene, J gene, CDR3 protein, CDR3 DNA. D genes are given only for firm matches. Rows give clone size only sometimes, using once, few, many, or a class for an expanded clone.

D gene: -
clone size: -
CDR3 length: 15
V gene: TRBV12-5
J gene: TRBJ2-2
CDR3 protein: CASAGSSENTGELFF
CDR3 DNA: TGTGCTAGTGCGGGGTCTTCGGAGAACACCGGGGAGCTGTTTTTT

D gene: -
clone size: -
CDR3 length: 20
V gene: TRBV9
J gene: TRBJ1-1
CDR3 protein: CASSVNKGGHLNGVNTEAFF
CDR3 DNA: TGTGCCAGCAGCGTAAATAAGGGGGGACACCTAAACGGGGTGAACACTGAAGCTTTCTTT

D gene: -
clone size: -
CDR3 length: 14
V gene: TRBV27
J gene: TRBJ1-5
CDR3 protein: CASRPGEFNQPQHF
CDR3 DNA: TGTGCCAGCAGACCAGGGGAATTCAATCAGCCCCAGCATTTT

D gene: TRBD2
clone size: -
CDR3 length: 17
V gene: TRBV5-1
J gene: TRBJ2-2
CDR3 protein: CASSLEDSGSITGELFF
CDR3 DNA: TGCGCCAGCAGCTTGGAGGATAGCGGGAGTATTACCGGGGAGCTGTTTTTT

D gene: -
clone size: -
CDR3 length: 13
V gene: TRBV30
J gene: TRBJ2-3
CDR3 protein: CAWSVGAVDTQYF
CDR3 DNA: TGTGCCTGGAGTGTAGGAGCGGTAGATACGCAGTATTTT

D gene: TRBD1
clone size: -
CDR3 length: 13
V gene: TRBV7-9
J gene: TRBJ1-2
CDR3 protein: CASSSGQGIGYTF
CDR3 DNA: TGTGCCAGCAGCTCGGGACAGGGGATCGGCTACACCTTC

D gene: TRBD2
clone size: once
CDR3 length: 19
V gene: TRBV19
J gene: TRBJ2-2
CDR3 protein: CASSTLQAASGSSTGELFF
CDR3 DNA: TGTGCCAGTAGTACCCTCCAGGCGGCTAGCGGGAGTTCGACCGGGGAGCTGTTTTTT

D gene: TRBD2
clone size: -
CDR3 length: 14
V gene: TRBV2
J gene: TRBJ2-1
CDR3 protein: CASRGLVPYNEQFF
CDR3 DNA: TGTGCCAGCAGGGGACTAGTGCCCTACAATGAGCAGTTCTTC

D gene: -
clone size: -
CDR3 length: 17
V gene: TRBV7-6
J gene: TRBJ2-2
CDR3 protein: CASSLRRANWNTGELFF
CDR3 DNA: TGTGCCAGCAGCTTACGGCGGGCCAACTGGAACACCGGGGAGCTGTTTTTT

D gene: -
clone size: once
CDR3 length: 16
V gene: TRBV19
J gene: TRBJ2-7
CDR3 protein: CASSIALISVSYEQYF
CDR3 DNA: TGTGCCAGTAGTATAGCCCTGATCAGCGTTTCCTACGAGCAGTACTTC

D gene: -
clone size: -
CDR3 length: 15
V gene: TRBV27
J gene: TRBJ2-3
CDR3 protein: CASSVDAGGTDTQYF
CDR3 DNA: TGTGCCAGCAGTGTGGACGCAGGCGGCACAGATACGCAGTATTTT

D gene: TRBD2
clone size: -
CDR3 length: 17
V gene: TRBV6-4
J gene: TRBJ2-1
CDR3 protein: CASSENGREGPVNEQFF
CDR3 DNA: TGTGCCAGCAGTGAGAACGGGCGGGAGGGCCCGGTTAATGAGCAGTTCTTC

D gene: TRBD1
clone size: -
CDR3 length: 16
V gene: TRBV18
J gene: TRBJ1-2
CDR3 protein: CASSSPGQEPNYGYTF
CDR3 DNA: TGTGCCAGCTCTTCTCCGGGACAGGAACCTAACTATGGCTACACCTTC

D gene: TRBD1
clone size: -
CDR3 length: 14
V gene: TRBV6-5
J gene: TRBJ1-2
CDR3 protein: CASSYLDRNYGYTF
CDR3 DNA: TGTGCCAGCAGTTACCTGGACAGGAACTATGGCTACACCTTC

D gene: TRBD1
clone size: -
CDR3 length: 15
V gene: TRBV27
J gene: TRBJ1-4
CDR3 protein: CASRRQGATNEKLFF
CDR3 DNA: TGTGCCAGCAGAAGACAGGGCGCGACTAATGAAAAACTGTTTTTT

D gene: TRBD2
clone size: -
CDR3 length: 18
V gene: TRBV5-1
J gene: TRBJ2-3
CDR3 protein: CASSSGTSGSRGADTQYF
CDR3 DNA: TGCGCCAGCAGCTCCGGGACTAGCGGGAGTAGGGGCGCAGATACGCAGTATTTT

D gene: -
clone size: -
CDR3 length: 16
V gene: TRBV7-9
J gene: TRBJ2-3
CDR3 protein: CASSPSSSSFTDTQYF
CDR3 DNA: TGTGCCAGCAGCCCCAGCAGTTCCAGTTTCACAGATACGCAGTATTTT

D gene: -
clone size: -
CDR3 length: 16
V gene: TRBV7-9
J gene: TRBJ2-1
CDR3 protein: CASSEEGVLSYNEQFF
CDR3 DNA: TGTGCCAGCAGCGAAGAGGGGGTCCTCTCCTACAATGAGCAGTTCTTC

D gene: TRBD2
clone size: -
CDR3 length: 18
V gene: TRBV11-2
J gene: TRBJ2-1
CDR3 protein: CASSSGLAWTLRINEQFF
CDR3 DNA: TGTGCCAGCAGCTCGGGACTAGCGTGGACTCTTAGGATCAATGAGCAGTTCTTC

D gene: TRBD1
clone size: few
CDR3 length: 16
V gene: TRBV25-1
J gene: TRBJ2-7
CDR3 protein: CASSEFRTGGNYEQYF
CDR3 DNA: TGTGCCAGCAGTGAATTCCGGACAGGGGGGAACTACGAGCAGTACTTC

D gene: TRBD2
clone size: -
CDR3 length: 16
V gene: TRBV4-1
J gene: TRBJ2-7
CDR3 protein: CASSPTTSGSSYEQYF
CDR3 DNA: TGCGCCAGCAGCCCAACAACTAGCGGCTCCTCCTACGAGCAGTACTTC

D gene: -
clone size: -
CDR3 length: 13
V gene: TRBV7-2
J gene: TRBJ2-5
CDR3 protein: CASSLWSQETQYF
CDR3 DNA: TGTGCCAGCAGCTTATGGAGCCAAGAGACCCAGTACTTC

D gene: -
clone size: -
CDR3 length: 14
V gene: TRBV2
J gene: TRBJ1-5
CDR3 protein: CASSPGRVNQPQHF
CDR3 DNA: TGTGCCAGCAGTCCTGGAAGGGTTAATCAGCCCCAGCATTTT

D gene: -
clone size: -
CDR3 length: 12
V gene: TRBV10-3
J gene: TRBJ2-7
CDR3 protein: CAIKGEGNEQYF
CDR3 DNA: TGTGCCATCAAGGGAGAAGGTAACGAGCAGTACTTC

D gene: -
clone size: -
CDR3 length: 20
V gene: TRBV27
J gene: TRBJ2-3
CDR3 protein: CASSLHVGGLAASSTDTQYF
CDR3 DNA: TGTGCCAGCAGTTTACACGTAGGGGGGTTAGCGGCTTCTAGCACAGATACGCAGTATTTT

D gene: -
clone size: -
CDR3 length: 13
V gene: TRBV9
J gene: TRBJ2-7
CDR3 protein: CASSPDSPYEQYF
CDR3 DNA: TGTGCCAGCAGCCCCGACAGCCCCTACGAGCAGTACTTC

D gene: -
clone size: -
CDR3 length: 15
V gene: TRBV4-2
J gene: TRBJ2-7
CDR3 protein: CASSGEDSIMNEQYF
CDR3 DNA: TGTGCCAGCAGCGGGGAGGACAGCATTATGAACGAGCAGTACTTC

D gene: -
clone size: -
CDR3 length: 17
V gene: TRBV5-1
J gene: TRBJ2-1
CDR3 protein: CASSSNRKLVSYNEQFF
CDR3 DNA: TGCGCCAGCAGCTCGAACCGGAAACTAGTATCCTACAATGAGCAGTTCTTC

D gene: -
clone size: -
CDR3 length: 13
V gene: TRBV11-2
J gene: TRBJ2-7
CDR3 protein: CASSLGTIYEQYF
CDR3 DNA: TGTGCCAGCAGCTTAGGAACAATTTACGAGCAGTACTTC

D gene: -
clone size: -
CDR3 length: 15
V gene: TRBV27
J gene: TRBJ2-1
CDR3 protein: CASSNPKGWGNEQFF
CDR3 DNA: TGTGCCAGCAGTAACCCCAAGGGCTGGGGCAATGAGCAGTTCTTC

D gene: -
clone size: -
CDR3 length: 13
V gene: TRBV2
J gene: TRBJ1-2
CDR3 protein: CASSAGTLYGYTF
CDR3 DNA: TGTGCCAGCAGTGCCGGGACCCTCTATGGCTACACCTTC

D gene: TRBD1
clone size: -
CDR3 length: 15
V gene: TRBV5-1
J gene: TRBJ2-5
CDR3 protein: CASSLGTGQGETQYF
CDR3 DNA: TGCGCCAGCAGCTTGGGTACGGGACAGGGAGAGACCCAGTACTTC

D gene: -
clone size: -
CDR3 length: 13
V gene: TRBV29-1
J gene: TRBJ2-5
CDR3 protein: CSGGSGLVETQYF
CDR3 DNA: TGCAGCGGGGGATCAGGATTGGTGGAGACCCAGTACTTC

D gene: -
clone size: -
CDR3 length: 14
V gene: TRBV29-1
J gene: TRBJ2-3
CDR3 protein: CSLGDPLSTDTQYF
CDR3 DNA: TGCAGTCTGGGGGACCCTCTATCGACAGATACGCAGTATTTT

D gene: TRBD2
clone size: -
CDR3 length: 15
V gene: TRBV9
J gene: TRBJ2-1
CDR3 protein: CASSVEAGVWIEQFF
CDR3 DNA: TGTGCCAGCAGCGTAGAGGCGGGAGTTTGGATTGAGCAGTTCTTC

D gene: TRBD1
clone size: -
CDR3 length: 15
V gene: TRBV5-1
J gene: TRBJ2-7
CDR3 protein: CASSLVGTVFDEQYF
CDR3 DNA: TGCGCCAGCAGCTTGGTAGGGACAGTTTTCGACGAGCAGTACTTC

D gene: TRBD2
clone size: -
CDR3 length: 17
V gene: TRBV4-1
J gene: TRBJ2-3
CDR3 protein: CASSQTGLAGVSDTQYF
CDR3 DNA: TGCGCCAGCAGCCAAACTGGACTAGCGGGAGTGTCAGATACGCAGTATTTT

D gene: -
clone size: -
CDR3 length: 18
V gene: TRBV15
J gene: TRBJ2-2
CDR3 protein: CATSRDYPGVGNTGELFF
CDR3 DNA: TGTGCCACCAGCAGAGATTACCCGGGAGTGGGGAACACCGGGGAGCTGTTTTTT

D gene: TRBD2
clone size: once
CDR3 length: 17
V gene: TRBV29-1
J gene: TRBJ2-2
CDR3 protein: CSCAGGGAGGETGELFF
CDR3 DNA: TGCAGCTGCGCCGGGGGGGGAGCGGGAGGCGAGACCGGGGAGCTGTTTTTT

D gene: -
clone size: -
CDR3 length: 18
V gene: TRBV12-2
J gene: TRBJ1-3
CDR3 protein: CASRPSPQGDPSGNTIYF
CDR3 DNA: TGTGCAAGTCGCCCTAGCCCCCAAGGGGACCCTTCTGGAAACACCATATATTTT

D gene: -
clone size: once
CDR3 length: 15
V gene: TRBV7-9
J gene: TRBJ2-2
CDR3 protein: CASSTGRVNTGELFF
CDR3 DNA: TGTGCCAGCAGCACGGGCAGGGTAAACACCGGGGAGCTGTTTTTT

D gene: -
clone size: -
CDR3 length: 16
V gene: TRBV7-2
J gene: TRBJ1-3
CDR3 protein: CASSLKPGASGNTIYF
CDR3 DNA: TGTGCCAGCAGCTTAAAACCAGGGGCCTCTGGAAACACCATATATTTT

D gene: TRBD2
clone size: -
CDR3 length: 15
V gene: TRBV5-1
J gene: TRBJ2-1
CDR3 protein: CASRTSGSSYNEQFF
CDR3 DNA: TGCGCCAGCAGGACTAGCGGGAGTTCCTACAATGAGCAGTTCTTC

D gene: -
clone size: -
CDR3 length: 16
V gene: TRBV4-2
J gene: TRBJ2-2
CDR3 protein: CASSQDSNSYTGELFF
CDR3 DNA: TGTGCCAGCAGCCAAGATTCGAACTCCTACACCGGGGAGCTGTTTTTT

D gene: -
clone size: -
CDR3 length: 15
V gene: TRBV7-9
J gene: TRBJ2-7
CDR3 protein: CASSFFLGFGYEQYF
CDR3 DNA: TGTGCCAGCAGCTTTTTTCTTGGGTTTGGCTACGAGCAGTACTTC

D gene: -
clone size: -
CDR3 length: 14
V gene: TRBV14
J gene: TRBJ2-7
CDR3 protein: CASSLGTFSYEQYF
CDR3 DNA: TGTGCCAGCAGCCTCGGGACATTCTCCTACGAGCAGTACTTC

D gene: TRBD1
clone size: -
CDR3 length: 19
V gene: TRBV6-1
J gene: TRBJ1-3
CDR3 protein: CASSDGGQGSINSGNTIYF
CDR3 DNA: TGTGCCAGCAGTGATGGAGGACAGGGGTCTATAAACTCTGGAAACACCATATATTTT

D gene: TRBD2
clone size: -
CDR3 length: 17
V gene: TRBV6-1
J gene: TRBJ2-7
CDR3 protein: CASSEPGLAGTRHEQYF
CDR3 DNA: TGTGCCAGCAGTGAACCCGGACTAGCGGGAACCAGGCACGAGCAGTACTTC

D gene: -
clone size: -
CDR3 length: 14
V gene: TRBV5-4
J gene: TRBJ1-5
CDR3 protein: CASSSPPFHQPQHF
CDR3 DNA: TGTGCCAGCAGCTCCCCCCCGTTCCATCAGCCCCAGCATTTT

D gene: -
clone size: -
CDR3 length: 14
V gene: TRBV4-2
J gene: TRBJ2-3
CDR3 protein: CASSQVRALDTQYF
CDR3 DNA: TGTGCCAGCAGCCAAGTACGGGCCCTTGATACGCAGTATTTT

D gene: TRBD2
clone size: -
CDR3 length: 16
V gene: TRBV7-7
J gene: TRBJ2-2
CDR3 protein: CASSLGLAGATGELFF
CDR3 DNA: TGTGCCAGCAGCTTAGGACTAGCGGGAGCTACCGGGGAGCTGTTTTTT

D gene: -
clone size: -
CDR3 length: 12
V gene: TRBV10-2
J gene: TRBJ1-1
CDR3 protein: CASQGWNTEAFF
CDR3 DNA: TGCGCCAGCCAGGGTTGGAACACTGAAGCTTTCTTT

D gene: TRBD2
clone size: once
CDR3 length: 13
V gene: TRBV6-5
J gene: TRBJ2-1
CDR3 protein: CASRLPSGNEQFF
CDR3 DNA: TGTGCCAGCAGACTTCCTAGCGGCAATGAGCAGTTCTTC

D gene: TRBD1
clone size: -
CDR3 length: 14
V gene: TRBV11-2
J gene: TRBJ2-7
CDR3 protein: CASRPGTGNYEQYF
CDR3 DNA: TGTGCCAGCAGACCAGGGACAGGTAACTACGAGCAGTACTTC

D gene: TRBD2
clone size: once
CDR3 length: 18
V gene: TRBV7-7
J gene: TRBJ2-5
CDR3 protein: CASSLGAGGPPSQETQYF
CDR3 DNA: TGTGCCAGCAGCTTAGGAGCGGGAGGGCCACCATCACAAGAGACCCAGTACTTC